The 23 T cell receptor beta chains listed next were all sequenced from one sample in a study of T cell repertoires in cytomegalovirus infection. TCRdb re-called the reads through MiXCR, storing one row per CDR3 protein. The table lists about 260,000 distinct CDR3 sequences, approximately 15% of them singletons. Source material: PBMCs. These receptors all stem from a human donor in good health (CMV status not recorded). Some clones in this sample may be carry-over from other donors' samples.

This clonotype came up many times. The rearrangement joins TRBV20-1 to TRBJ2-1; D is possibly TRBD2 (6 bases). Between the trimmed V and J ends, which lost 3 bases and 6 bases, there was a span of 15 bases. The CDR3 has 14 residues. The germline V gene encodes CDR1 DFQATT and CDR2 SNEGSKA (reference sequence). CDR3 loop: CSARLASALNEQFF. The CDR3 DNA sequence: TGCAGTGCTAGGCTAGCTAGCGCCCTCAATGAGCAGTTCTTC.

This clonotype was seen at least ten times. The chain joins TRBV7-9 to TRBJ1-2, with a possible D match to TRBD1 (5 bases). Germline assignment: CDR1 SEHNR and CDR2 FQNEAQ (reference sequence). The length of the CDR3 is 14 residues. Between the trimmed V and J ends, which lost 5 bases and 7 bases, there was a span of 17 bases. CDR3 region: CASSDIQGRAGYTF. CDR3 nucleotides: TGTGCCAGCAGCGATATCCAGGGACGGGCTGGCTACACCTTC.

This clonotype was recorded a few times. The chain has TRBV7-9 and TRBJ2-3; possibly TRBD2 for D (5 bases). This CDR3 is built from 14 residues. Trimming shortened V by 5 bases and J by 3 bases, and 12 bases separated the two germline ends. Germline lookup yields CDR1 SEHNR and CDR2 FQNEAQ (reference sequence). The CDR3 is CASSGDYYTDTQYF. In nucleotides, the CDR3 is TGTGCCAGCAGCGGTGACTACTATACAGATACGCAGTATTTT.

This chain joins TRBV12-3 or TRBV12-4 and TRBJ2-7, with 8 bases matching TRBD2. This CDR3 has 14 amino acids. Trimming at V came to 5 bases and at J to 6 bases, leaving 9 bases not matched to a gene. The CDR3 bases are TGTGCCAGCAGTGTCGGGGGGGGCATGATCGAGCAGTACTTC. Translation: CASSVGGGMIEQYF.

At least ten counts were recorded for this clonotype. The gene calls are TRBV2 and TRBJ1-5; D is ambiguous. The CDR3 runs 18 residues. V lost 3 bases and J 2 bases, leaving 20 bases between the germline ends. Germline V lookup: CDR1 SNHLY, CDR2 FYNNEI. Written as DNA, the CDR3 is TGTGCCAGCAGTGACCCAATCGGCCCCGGTGGTGGCAATCAGCCCCAGCATTTT. Translating gives CASSDPIGPGGGNQPQHF.

This clonotype was found many times. The rearrangement joins TRBV7-3 to TRBJ2-3; D is unclear. Germline loops: CDR1 SGHTA, CDR2 FQGTGA. V was clipped by 3 bases and J by 5 bases, with 9 bases between them. This CDR3 has 13 amino acids. The CDR3 DNA follows: TGTGCCAGCAGCTTGGGGTTCGGAGATACGCAGTATTTT. It yields the protein CASSLGFGDTQYF.

Ten or more counts support this clonotype. DNA of the CDR3: TGTGCCAGCAGCTCGGGGGCGGGCCGGAACAATGAGCAGTTCTTC. Its translation is CASSSGAGRNNEQFF. V is TRBV7-2 and J is TRBJ2-1; TRBD1 or TRBD2 may be the D gene (6 bases each). CDR3 length: 15 amino acids. Per germline, CDR1 SGHTA and CDR2 FQGNSA. V lost 4 bases and J lost 5, with 15 bases in between. Filled out from reference TRBV7-2 and TRBJ2-1, the complete variable domain reads GAGVSQSPSNKVTEKGKDVELRCDPISGHTALYWYRQSLGQGLEFLIYFQGNSAPDKSGLPSDRFSAERTGGSVSTLTIQRTQQEDSAVYLCASSSGAGRNNEQFFGPGTRLTVL.

This clonotype was seen ten or more times. The rearrangement uses TRBV12-3 or TRBV12-4 and TRBJ2-5; D is unresolved. V lost 4 bases and J 3 bases, leaving 12 bases between the germline ends. The CDR3 extends over 14 amino acids. Written as DNA, the CDR3 is TGTGCCAGCAGTTCCTACGGAAAAGAAGAGACCCAGTACTTC. Its protein product is CASSSYGKEETQYF.

This sequence joins TRBV19 and TRBJ2-3; no definite D call. The CDR3 spans 13 residues. The V end was cut by 5 bases, the J end by 5 bases, with 11 bases between. Germline assignment: CDR1 LNHDA and CDR2 SQIVND (reference sequence). In DNA form, the CDR3 reads TGTGCCAGTAGTGCCGCATTGGGAGATACGCAGTATTTT. This encodes CASSAALGDTQYF.

This chain connects TRBV9 to TRBJ2-5; no firm D call. The CDR3 runs 17 residues. V was cut by 2 bases and J by 5 bases, with 22 bases left in between. Germline V gene data show CDR1 as SGDLS and CDR2 as YYNGEE. CDR3 sequence: CASSVRGSGVGSETQYF. DNA of the CDR3: TGTGCCAGCAGCGTCAGAGGTAGTGGAGTAGGTTCGGAGACCCAGTACTTC. The variable domain in full, with the rest retrieved from reference TRBV9 and TRBJ2-5, is DSGVTQTPKHLITATGQRVTLRCSPRSGDLSVYWYQQSLDQGLQFLIQYYNGEERAKGNILERFSAQQFPDLHSELNLSSLELGDSALYFCASSVRGSGVGSETQYFGPGTRLLVL.

This clonotype appeared many times. The chain links TRBV7-3 to TRBJ2-3; possibly TRBD2 for D (6 bases). The CDR3 sequence is 15 residues long. V was pared by 5 bases and J by 6 bases, with 18 bases between. Germline CDR1 SGHTA, CDR2 FQGTGA. In DNA form, the CDR3 reads TGTGCCAGCAGCCTATCTGGGACGGACTATGATACGCAGTATTTT. This translates into CASSLSGTDYDTQYF.

A few counts support this clonotype. This rearrangement joins TRBV14 to TRBJ2-1; 9 bases line up with TRBD2. J lost 4 bases, V lost 4 bases, and 8 bases had no gene match. Germline CDR1 reads SGHDN; CDR2 reads FVKESK. The CDR3 spans 16 residues. This CDR3 reads CASSLITSGLYNEQFF. CDR3 sequence (DNA): TGTGCCAGCAGCCTCATCACTAGCGGGCTTTACAATGAGCAGTTCTTC.

This clonotype was recorded at least ten times. CDR3 region: CSAASDRTSPLHF. For the CDR3, the DNA is TGCAGCGCCGCCTCGGACAGGACTTCACCCCTCCACTTT. The chain couples TRBV29-1 to TRBJ1-6, with 7 bases lining up with TRBD1. The junction had 9 bases not matched to a gene; V was cut back by 7 bases and J by 9 bases. Germline CDR1 and CDR2: SQVTM and ANQGSEA. The CDR3 is 13 residues long.

Ten or more counts support this clonotype. V usage is TRBV6-2 or TRBV6-3 and J usage is TRBJ1-6, with 7 bases fitting TRBD1. J was trimmed by 16 bases and V by 0 bases; bases with no gene match: 3. This CDR3 has 12 amino acids. Germline V gives CDR1 MNHEY, CDR2 SVGEGT. The CDR3 DNA sequence: TGTGCCAGCAGTTACTCGACGACAGGGCTCCACTTT. Its protein is CASSYSTTGLHF.

V gene TRBV12-3 or TRBV12-4 combines with J gene TRBJ1-5; 7 bases align to TRBD1. V lost 2 bases, J lost 3 bases, and 4 bases stayed unmatched. This CDR3 contains 15 residues. The CDR3 DNA follows: TGTGCCAGCAGTTTACTGGACAGGTACAATCAGCCCCAGCATTTT. Translation gives CASSLLDRYNQPQHF.

The chain has TRBV20-1 and TRBJ1-5, with D maybe TRBD1 (6 bases). Germline CDR1 DFQATT, CDR2 SNEGSKA (reference sequence). V lost 6 bases to trimming and J lost 4 bases, with 10 bases between them. The CDR3 is 12 amino acids. The CDR3 DNA sequence: TGCAGTGCCGCTACAGGGAATCAGCCCCAGCATTTT. Protein product: CSAATGNQPQHF.

The table lists this clonotype with a few counts. The V and J genes are TRBV10-3 and TRBJ1-5; possible D gene TRBD1, 6 bases. Trimming removed 6 bases at V and 2 bases at J, with 11 bases between. The CDR3 contains 14 residues. The germline CDR1 and CDR2 sequences are ENHRY and SYGVKD. DNA of the CDR3: TGTGCCATCAGGCCGACAGGAGGCAATCAGCCCCAGCATTTT. Translation: CAIRPTGGNQPQHF.

This clonotype was observed at least ten times. This sequence joins TRBV2 and TRBJ1-3; D gene uncertain. Germline assignment: CDR1 SNHLY and CDR2 FYNNEI. The CDR3 is 14 residues long. Trimming removed 8 bases from V and 3 bases from J, with 14 bases in between. CDR3 bases: TGTGCCAGCTCCGACGGATACGATGGAAACACCATATATTTT. Its translation: CASSDGYDGNTIYF.

Ten or more counts support this clonotype. The rearrangement links TRBV19 to TRBJ2-2; 8 nucleotides agree with TRBD1. The CDR3 has 18 residues. The germline gives CDR1 LNHDA, CDR2 SQIVND (reference sequence). V dropped 0 bases and J dropped 5; count of bases not matched to a gene: 11. The CDR3 coding sequence is TGTGCCAGTAGTATAGATCCCGGCAGGGGGCGATGGACCGGGGAGCTGTTTTTT. Translated: CASSIDPGRGRWTGELFF.

In this sample, this clonotype turned up many times. V gene TRBV6-6 combines with J gene TRBJ1-2; possible D gene TRBD1, 5 bases. In germline, CDR1 is MNHNY, CDR2 SVGAGI (reference sequence). The V end lost 4 bases, the J end lost 5 bases, and 8 bases lay between the germline ends. The CDR3 is made up of 12 amino acids. As DNA, the CDR3 is TGTGCCAGCAGTTTGGGGACGTATGGCTACACCTTC. Its translation is CASSLGTYGYTF.

This chain connects TRBV5-6 to TRBJ2-2, with TRBD1 as a possible D gene (6 bases). In germline, CDR1 is SGHDT, CDR2 YYEEEE. Trimming stripped 1 base from V and 5 bases from J, with 12 bases between. The CDR3 contains 15 residues. CDR3 amino acids: CASSLLGTQTGELFF. The CDR3 coding sequence is TGTGCCAGCAGCTTGTTGGGGACACAGACCGGGGAGCTGTTTTTT.

This clonotype was recorded many times. The V and J genes are TRBV7-2 and TRBJ2-7, with D perhaps TRBD1 or TRBD2 (5 bases each). The germline gives CDR1 SGHTA, CDR2 FQGNSA. The CDR3 runs to 16 residues. Trimming removed 5 bases from V and 3 bases from J, with 20 bases in between. CDR3 sequence reads: CASSLEGTRGYYEQYF. The CDR3 DNA follows: TGTGCCAGCAGCCTAGAGGGGACGCGTGGGTACTACGAGCAGTACTTC.

This clonotype has ten or more counts. This chain links TRBV10-2 with TRBJ1-2, with D hard to call. V lost 0 bases and J lost 4, with 9 bases in between. Germline CDR1 is WSHSY and CDR2 is SAAADI. This CDR3 is built from 14 residues. CDR3 DNA: TGCGCCAGCAGTGAGTCGTCCGACGTCTATGGCTACACCTTC. As protein: CASSESSDVYGYTF.